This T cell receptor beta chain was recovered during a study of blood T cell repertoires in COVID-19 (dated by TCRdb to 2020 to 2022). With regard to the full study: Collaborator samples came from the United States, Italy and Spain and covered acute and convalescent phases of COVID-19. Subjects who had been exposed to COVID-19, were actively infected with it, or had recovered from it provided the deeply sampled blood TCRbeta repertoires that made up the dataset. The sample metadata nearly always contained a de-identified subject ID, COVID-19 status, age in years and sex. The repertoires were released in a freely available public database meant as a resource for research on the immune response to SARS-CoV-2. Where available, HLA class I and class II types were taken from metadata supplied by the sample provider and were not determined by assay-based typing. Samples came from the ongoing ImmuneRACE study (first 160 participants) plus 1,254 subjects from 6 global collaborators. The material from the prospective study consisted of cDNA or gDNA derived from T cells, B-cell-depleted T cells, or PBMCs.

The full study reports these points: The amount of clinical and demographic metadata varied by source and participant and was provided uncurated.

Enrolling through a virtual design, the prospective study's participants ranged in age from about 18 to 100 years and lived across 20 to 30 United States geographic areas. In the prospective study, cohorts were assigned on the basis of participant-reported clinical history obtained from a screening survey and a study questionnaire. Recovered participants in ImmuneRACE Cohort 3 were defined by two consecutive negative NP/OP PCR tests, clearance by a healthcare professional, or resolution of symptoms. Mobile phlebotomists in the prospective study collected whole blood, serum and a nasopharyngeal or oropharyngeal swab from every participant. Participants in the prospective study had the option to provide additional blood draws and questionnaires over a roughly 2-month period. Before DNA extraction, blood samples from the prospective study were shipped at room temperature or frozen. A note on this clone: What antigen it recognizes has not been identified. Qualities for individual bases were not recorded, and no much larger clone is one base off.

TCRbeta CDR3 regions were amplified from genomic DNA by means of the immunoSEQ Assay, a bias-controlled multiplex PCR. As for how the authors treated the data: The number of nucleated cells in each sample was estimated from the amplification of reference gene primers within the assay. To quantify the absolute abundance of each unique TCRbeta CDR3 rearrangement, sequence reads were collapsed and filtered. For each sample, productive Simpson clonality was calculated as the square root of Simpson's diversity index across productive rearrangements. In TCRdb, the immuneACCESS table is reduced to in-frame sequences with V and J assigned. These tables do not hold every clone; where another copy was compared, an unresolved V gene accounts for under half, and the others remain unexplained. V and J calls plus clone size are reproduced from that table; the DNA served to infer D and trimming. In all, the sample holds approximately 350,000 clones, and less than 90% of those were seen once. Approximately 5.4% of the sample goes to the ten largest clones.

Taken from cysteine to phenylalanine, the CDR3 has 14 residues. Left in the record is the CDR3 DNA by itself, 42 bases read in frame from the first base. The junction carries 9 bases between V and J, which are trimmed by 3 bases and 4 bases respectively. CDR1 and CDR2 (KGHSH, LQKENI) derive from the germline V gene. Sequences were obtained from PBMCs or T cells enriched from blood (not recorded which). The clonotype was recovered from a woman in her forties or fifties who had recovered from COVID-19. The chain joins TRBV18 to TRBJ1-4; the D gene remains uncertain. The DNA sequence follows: TGTGCCAGCTCACCTAGCGGGAGTAATGAAAAACTGTTTTTT. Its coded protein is CASSPSGSNEKLFF.